The present T cell receptor (beta chain) was sequenced within a study of T cell repertoires in cytomegalovirus infection (dated by TCRdb to 2018 to 2020). Background for the entire study: The peptide stimulations were aimed at well-studied HLA-B-restricted epitopes as well as recently identified HLA-C-restricted CMV epitopes, whose presentation resists viral immunomodulation. Because public TCR beta signatures pointed to carriage of CMV infection together with the matching HLA type, the HLA type of each donor mattered for the analysis.

The sample's treatment or condition label is to be understood as: in vitro stimulation with specific CMV peptide epitopes to enrich CMV-specific T cells. Here is what the overall study found, with its caveats: The ex vivo response was dominated by HLA-C-restricted CMV-specific TCR beta clonotypes, which also provided the single most frequent clonotype in two of eight donors. Carriers of CMV infection plus the relevant HLA type were discriminated by the cumulative frequency of public TCR beta family members in the study cohort and in an independent roughly 320-donor cohort.

These reads were obtained on an Illumina HiSeq 1500. TCRdb applied fastp at Q25 and MiXCR to the public reads, then kept only in-frame beta chains. When rows share a CDR3 protein, they turn into one entry using the most common DNA and genes. The sample contains approximately 1,000,000 distinct CDR3 sequences, roughly 31% of them found a single time. The ten top clones hold around an eighth of the sample. The CDR3 contains 16 residues, cysteine and phenylalanine counted. Kept here is only the CDR3 DNA, which spans 48 bases and is read in frame from base 1. At the junction V is shortened by 6 bases and J by 0 bases, with 17 bases in between. The germline V gene supplies CDR1 MNHEY and CDR2 SVGAGI. As for this clonotype: The specificity of this receptor is unknown. Base qualities were left out, and no much larger clone turns up one base away.

The sequence came from a human donor in good health (CMV status not recorded). Some clones in this sample may be carry-over from other donors' samples. The sample in question was cultured CD8+ T cells from PBMCs, obtained from culture after CMV antigen stimulation. The rearrangement combines TRBV6-5 with TRBJ1-1; a tentative D call is TRBD1 (5 bases match). In nucleotides, the sequence is TGTGCCAGCAGGCTTGACAGTTCCAACATGAACACTGAAGCTTTCTTT. This encodes CASRLDSSNMNTEAFF.